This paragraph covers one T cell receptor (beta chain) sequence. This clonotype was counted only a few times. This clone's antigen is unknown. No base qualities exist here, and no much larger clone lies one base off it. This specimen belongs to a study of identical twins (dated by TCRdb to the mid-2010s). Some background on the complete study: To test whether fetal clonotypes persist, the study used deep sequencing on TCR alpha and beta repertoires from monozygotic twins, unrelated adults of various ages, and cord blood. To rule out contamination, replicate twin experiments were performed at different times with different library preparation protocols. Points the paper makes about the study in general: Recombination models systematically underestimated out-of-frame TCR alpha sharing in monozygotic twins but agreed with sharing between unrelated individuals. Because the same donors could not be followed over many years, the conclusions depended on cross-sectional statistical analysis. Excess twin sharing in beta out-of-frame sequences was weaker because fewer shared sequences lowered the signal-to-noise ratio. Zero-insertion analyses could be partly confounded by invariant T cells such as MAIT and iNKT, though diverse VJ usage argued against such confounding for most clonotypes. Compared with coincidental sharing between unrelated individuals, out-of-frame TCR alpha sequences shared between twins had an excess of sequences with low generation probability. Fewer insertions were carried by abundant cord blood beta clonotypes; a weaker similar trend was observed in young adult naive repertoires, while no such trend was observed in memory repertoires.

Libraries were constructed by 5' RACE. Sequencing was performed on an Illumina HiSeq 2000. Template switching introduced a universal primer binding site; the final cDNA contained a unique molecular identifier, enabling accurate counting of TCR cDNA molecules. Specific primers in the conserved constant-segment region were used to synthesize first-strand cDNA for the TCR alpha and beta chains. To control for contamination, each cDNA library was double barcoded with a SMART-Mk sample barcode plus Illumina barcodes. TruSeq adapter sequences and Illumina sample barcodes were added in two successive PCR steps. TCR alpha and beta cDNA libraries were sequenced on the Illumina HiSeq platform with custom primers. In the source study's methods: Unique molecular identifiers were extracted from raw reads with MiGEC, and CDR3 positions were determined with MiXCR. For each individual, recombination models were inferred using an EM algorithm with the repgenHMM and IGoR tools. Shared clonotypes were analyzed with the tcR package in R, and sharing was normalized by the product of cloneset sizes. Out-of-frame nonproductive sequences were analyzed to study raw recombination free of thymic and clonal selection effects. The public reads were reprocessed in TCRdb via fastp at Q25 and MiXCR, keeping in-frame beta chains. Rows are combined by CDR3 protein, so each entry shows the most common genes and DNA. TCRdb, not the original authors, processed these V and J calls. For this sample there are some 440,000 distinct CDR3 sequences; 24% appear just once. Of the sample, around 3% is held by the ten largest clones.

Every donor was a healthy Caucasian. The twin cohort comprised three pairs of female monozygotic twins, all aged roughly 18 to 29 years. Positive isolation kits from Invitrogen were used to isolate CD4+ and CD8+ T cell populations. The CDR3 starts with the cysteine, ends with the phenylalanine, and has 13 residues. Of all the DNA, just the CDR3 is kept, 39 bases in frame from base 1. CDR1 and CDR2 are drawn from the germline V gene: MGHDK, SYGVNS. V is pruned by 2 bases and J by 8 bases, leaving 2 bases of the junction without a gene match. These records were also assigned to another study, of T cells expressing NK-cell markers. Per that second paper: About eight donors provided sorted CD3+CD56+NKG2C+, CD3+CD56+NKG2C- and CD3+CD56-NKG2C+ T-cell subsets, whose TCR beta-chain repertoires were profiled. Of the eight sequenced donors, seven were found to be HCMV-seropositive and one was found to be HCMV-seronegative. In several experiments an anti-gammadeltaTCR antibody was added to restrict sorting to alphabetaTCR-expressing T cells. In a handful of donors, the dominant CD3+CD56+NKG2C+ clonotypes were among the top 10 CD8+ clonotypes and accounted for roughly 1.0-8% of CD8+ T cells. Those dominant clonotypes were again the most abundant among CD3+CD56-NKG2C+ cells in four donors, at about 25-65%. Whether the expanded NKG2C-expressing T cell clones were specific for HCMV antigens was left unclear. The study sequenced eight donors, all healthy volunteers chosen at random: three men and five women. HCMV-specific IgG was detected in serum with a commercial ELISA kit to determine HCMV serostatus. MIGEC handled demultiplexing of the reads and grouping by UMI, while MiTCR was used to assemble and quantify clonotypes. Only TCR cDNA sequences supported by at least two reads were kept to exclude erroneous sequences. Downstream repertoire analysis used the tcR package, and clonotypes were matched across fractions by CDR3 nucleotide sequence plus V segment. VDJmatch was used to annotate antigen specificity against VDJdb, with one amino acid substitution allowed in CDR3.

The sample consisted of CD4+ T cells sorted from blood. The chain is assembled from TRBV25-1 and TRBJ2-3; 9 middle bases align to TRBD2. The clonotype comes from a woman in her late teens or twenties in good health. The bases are TGTGCCAGCAGTGAAGCGGGAGGGCCTACGCAGTATTTT. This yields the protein CASSEAGGPTQYF. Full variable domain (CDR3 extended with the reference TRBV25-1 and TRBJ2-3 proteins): EADIYQTPRYLVIGTGKKITLECSQTMGHDKMYWYQQDPGMELHLIHYSYGVNSTEKGDLSSESTVSRIRTEHFPLTLESARPSHTSQYLCASSEAGGPTQYFGPGTRLTVL.